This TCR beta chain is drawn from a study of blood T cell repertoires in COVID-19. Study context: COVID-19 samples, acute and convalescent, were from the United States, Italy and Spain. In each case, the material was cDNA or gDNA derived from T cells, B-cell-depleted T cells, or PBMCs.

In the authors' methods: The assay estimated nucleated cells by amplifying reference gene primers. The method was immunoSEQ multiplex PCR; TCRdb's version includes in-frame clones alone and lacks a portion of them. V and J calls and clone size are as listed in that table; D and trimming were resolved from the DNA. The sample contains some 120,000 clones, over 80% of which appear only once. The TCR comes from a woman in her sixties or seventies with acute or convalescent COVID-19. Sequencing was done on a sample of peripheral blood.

The CDR3 DNA reads TGTGCCAGCAGCCCCACAGGGGAGAATGGCTACACCTTC. This codes for CASSPTGENGYTF. The V gene is TRBV5-5, the J gene TRBJ1-2; 7 bases line up with TRBD1. The J segment lost 6 bases and the V segment lost 4 bases, leaving 6 bases of the junction unmatched. Germline CDR1 SGHKS, CDR2 YYEKEE (reference sequence). The CDR3 contains 13 residues.